These T cell receptor beta chains were read from a single sample in a study of metastatic and nonmetastatic thyroid tumors. With MiXCR, TCRdb reprocessed the PCR reads. This table holds about 43,000 clones, approximately 3% found once. Sequenced input: blood. The receptors originated from a female donor with papillary thyroid cancer or a benign thyroid nodule (not recorded which). Some clones in this sample may be carry-over from other donors' samples. The CDR3 runs from the conserved cysteine through the conserved F or W. D genes are given only for firm matches. Size is stated for part of the rows, as once, few or many counts, or as a class when the clone is expanded.

clone_size d_call j_call v_call cdr3_aa cdr3_nt
many TRBD2 TRBJ2-2 TRBV4-1 CASSRGGLVGNTGELFF TGCGCCAGCAGCCGAGGCGGACTAGTGGGGAACACCGGGGAGCTGTTTTTT
many - TRBJ2-1 TRBV20-1 CSARSWSSYNEQFF TGCAGTGCTAGGAGCTGGAGCTCCTACAATGAGCAGTTCTTC
few TRBD1 TRBJ1-2 TRBV12-3/TRBV12-4 CASSLGQGAGYGYTF TGTGCCAGCAGTTTGGGACAGGGGGCGGGCTATGGCTACACCTTC
many TRBD1 TRBJ2-3 TRBV12-3/TRBV12-4 CASSTRQGDTDTQYF TGTGCCAGCAGTACTCGACAGGGCGACACAGATACGCAGTATTTT
many TRBD2 TRBJ2-3 TRBV28 CASNPTGASGGSTDTQYF TGTGCCAGCAACCCCACCGGGGCTAGCGGGGGTAGCACAGATACGCAGTATTTT
many - TRBJ2-2 TRBV28 CASTGLINAGELFF TGTGCCAGCACCGGGTTAATAAACGCCGGGGAGCTGTTTTTT
- TRBD1 TRBJ2-5 TRBV5-1 CASSPEPTGGGETQYF TGCGCCAGCAGCCCAGAGCCTACAGGGGGCGGAGAGACCCAGTACTTC
many - TRBJ1-5 TRBV12-3/TRBV12-4 CASSLGGGSRQPQHF TGTGCCAGCAGTTTAGGGGGCGGCAGTCGTCAGCCCCAGCATTTT
many TRBD2 TRBJ2-1 TRBV10-3 CASTSGRVGEQFF TGTGCCAGCACTAGCGGGAGGGTCGGTGAGCAGTTCTTC
many TRBD1 TRBJ1-1 TRBV6-1 CASRDRMNTEAFF TGTGCCAGCCGGGACAGAATGAACACTGAAGCTTTCTTT
many TRBD1 TRBJ1-6 TRBV6-1 CASSEAGQGGSPLHF TGTGCCAGCAGTGAAGCGGGACAGGGGGGTTCACCCCTCCACTTT
many - TRBJ1-4 TRBV6-1 CASSDGGTNEKLFF TGTGCCAGCAGTGATGGAGGGACTAATGAAAAACTGTTTTTT
- - TRBJ1-6 TRBV20-1 CSAEQGLNSHLHF TGCAGTGCTGAACAGGGCCTTAATTCACACCTCCACTTT
many - TRBJ1-1 TRBV6-1 CASSGQATMNTEAFF TGTGCCAGCAGTGGACAGGCAACCATGAACACTGAAGCTTTCTTT
many - TRBJ2-6 TRBV24-1 CATSDPGTTGANVLTF TGTGCCACCAGTGATCCCGGGACAACTGGGGCCAACGTCCTGACTTTC